This T cell receptor beta chain was recorded in a study of control samples from healthy donors and cancer patients. V lost 4 bases to trimming and J lost 2 bases; unmatched junction nucleotides: 7. This CDR3 contains 18 residues. Germline values: CDR1 SGHRS, CDR2 YFSETQ. Generated by immunoSEQ multiplex PCR, the TCRdb table keeps only in-frame clones and is missing some. The sample lists roughly 400,000 clones, over 75% occurring once. The source of this sequence is a man aged 35 to 55 with head and neck cancer. V is TRBV5-1 and J is TRBJ2-6; 12 nucleotides match TRBD1. Sequenced material: PBMCs. CDR3 protein: CASSPGTGGAPGANVLTF. The CDR3 DNA follows: TGCGCCAGCAGCCCTGGGACAGGGGGCGCCCCTGGGGCCAACGTCCTGACTTTC.